These 9 T cell receptor beta chains share one sample of origin, sequenced in a study of breast tumors, draining lymph nodes, adjacent tissues. Axillary draining lymph nodes of breast cancer patients supplied the node samples. TCRdb processed the multiplex PCR reads anew with MiXCR; each CDR3 protein has one entry. The data contain 70,000 to 85,000 distinct CDR3 sequences, roughly a fifth of them seen just once; the ten biggest clones take up 2.4%. Sample: axillary lymph node tissue. These receptors all come from a female donor with breast cancer. Some clones in this sample may be carry-over from other donors' samples.

This clonotype occurred many times. This chain links TRBV9 with TRBJ1-6; possibly TRBD1 for D (5 bases). The germline gives CDR1 SGDLS, CDR2 YYNGEE. There are 14 residues in the CDR3. Trimming cost V 3 bases and J 6 bases, with 10 bases left between them. This CDR3 is CASSAGNSNSPLHF. The CDR3 DNA reads TGTGCCAGCAGCGCAGGGAACAGTAATTCACCCCTCCACTTT.

This clonotype has at least ten counts. This sequence joins TRBV6-2 or TRBV6-3 and TRBJ2-5, with D uncertain. The ends were cut back, 0 bases at V and 8 bases at J, with 19 bases in the middle. The CDR3 is made up of 16 amino acids. Germline V gene data show CDR1 as MNHEY and CDR2 as SVGEGT. CDR3 protein: CASSYSRVIPTITQYF. DNA of the CDR3: TGTGCCAGCAGTTACTCGAGAGTAATACCAACTATAACCCAGTACTTC.

This clonotype was seen ten or more times. Sequence at one end of the junction differs from germline and may be a read error. The CDR3 DNA sequence: TGTGCTAGCAGCCCCCAGGGGGCAGGGACAGAGACCCAGTACTTC. Encoded protein: CASSPQGAGTETQYF. This chain joins TRBV7-7 and TRBJ2-5, with 8 bases fitting TRBD1. The CDR3 runs to 15 residues. Germline assignment: CDR1 SSHAT and CDR2 FNYEAQ (reference sequence).

The DNA for the CDR3 is TGTGCCAGCAGTGAACCGGGAGGGCCCTCCTACGAGCAGTACTTC. This codes for CASSEPGGPSYEQYF. V and J are TRBV6-1 and TRBJ2-7; 8 bases map to TRBD2. CDR1 is MNHNS and CDR2 is SASEGT in the germline V gene. V gave up 2 bases and J gave up 0 bases; unmatched junction bases: 3. The CDR3 runs 15 residues.

The rearrangement uses TRBV5-1 and TRBJ2-3; D may be TRBD2 (5 bases). The V and J ends lost 2 bases and 4 bases respectively, with 11 bases between them. The CDR3 is 14 amino acids. Germline V gene data show CDR1 as SGHRS and CDR2 as YFSETQ. The CDR3, as DNA: TGCGCCAGCAGCTTCGGTGGGAGCTCAGATACGCAGTATTTT. Amino acids: CASSFGGSSDTQYF.

This clonotype was counted ten times or more. The chain links TRBV27 to TRBJ2-7; TRBD1 matches 8 bases. With V trimmed by 5 bases and J by 2 bases, 2 bases remained unmatched. The length of the CDR3 is 13 residues. Germline CDR1 and CDR2: MNHEY and SMNVEV (reference sequence). The CDR3 DNA sequence: TGTGCCAGCAGTCTACAGGGGGCCTACGAGCAGTACTTC. Its translation: CASSLQGAYEQYF.

This clonotype was seen many times. The V gene is TRBV20-1, the J gene TRBJ2-3; D gene ambiguous. The germline V and J ends were trimmed by 0 bases and 5 bases, with 9 bases remaining between them. Germline lookup yields CDR1 DFQATT and CDR2 SNEGSKA (reference sequence). The CDR3 has 13 amino acids. CDR3 sequence: CSARDDLQDTQYF. The DNA of the CDR3 is TGCAGTGCTAGAGATGACCTCCAAGATACGCAGTATTTT.

The table lists this clonotype with many counts. CDR3 nucleotide sequence: TGTGCCAGCAGTTTAGGGAGAGCGTTTGGGCAGTTCTTC. Translated, it gives CASSLGRAFGQFF. The chain has TRBV12-3 or TRBV12-4 and TRBJ2-1; the D is unclear. V was shortened by 1 base and J by 12 bases, with 13 bases between the two germline ends. The CDR3 runs to 13 residues.

The chain employs TRBV5-1 and TRBJ2-2; D is tentatively TRBD1 or TRBD2 (5 bases each). The CDR3 totals 17 residues. Germline V lookup: CDR1 SGHRS, CDR2 YFSETQ. V dropped 4 bases and J dropped 7 bases, with 23 bases sitting between them. CDR3 protein: CASSPGLSPDRGGELFF. In DNA form, the CDR3 reads TGCGCCAGCAGCCCCGGACTCTCTCCGGATAGGGGCGGGGAGCTGTTTTTT.